This section outlines one T cell receptor beta chain sequence together with its context. Its antigen is currently unknown. This record belongs to a study of PD-1 blockade in classical Hodgkin lymphoma. Time point: newly diagnosed, previously untreated cHL patient sample. Thawed PBMCs yielded CD4+ T cells through magnetic negative selection. PBMCs from untreated, newly diagnosed classical Hodgkin lymphoma were comparison samples. The study's findings and limits: Differences between repertoires have undefined causes, possibly disease activity or prior therapy. Reported baseline diversity: healthy donors highest, relapsed/refractory patients lowest.

TCRdb's copy holds only in-frame clones and misses some; the assay was immunoSEQ multiplex PCR. The table has 15,000 to 17,000 clones, approximately 86% seen once; the top ten hold 0.65% to 1%. J lost 2 bases, V lost 5 bases, and 13 bases had no gene match. This CDR3 has 17 amino acids. CDR1 is MNHEY and CDR2 is SMNVEV in the germline V gene (reference sequence). The sequence was obtained from a human donor with classical Hodgkin lymphoma. Sequencing used CD4+ T cells from blood. The chain couples TRBV27 to TRBJ1-2, with 8 bases that match TRBD1. The CDR3 protein is CASSTSNPWDRNYGYTF. The DNA of the CDR3 is TGTGCCAGCAGTACATCTAACCCTTGGGACAGGAACTATGGCTACACCTTC.